Below, one T cell receptor beta chain is given with its context. Only in-frame clones appear in the TCRdb table, and some are missing; sequencing was by immunoSEQ multiplex PCR. Of 490,000 or so clones in the sample, around 89% are singletons; the top ten hold about 1.7%. The data are from a study of blood T cell repertoires in COVID-19. Turning to the study itself: The origin of the acute and convalescent COVID-19 samples was the United States, Italy and Spain. From T cells, B-cell-depleted T cells, or PBMCs came the material, which was cDNA or gDNA.

Clinical history reported by participants formed the basis on which cohorts were assigned. Two consecutive negative NP/OP PCR tests, clearance, or resolved symptoms defined Cohort 3 recovery. This receptor was taken from a woman aged 40 to 50 who had recovered from COVID-19. Source material: PBMCs or T cells enriched from blood (not recorded which).

The CDR3 nucleotides are TGTGCCAGCAGCCAGGACACCGACATTTATTCACCCCTCCACTTT. This translates into CASSQDTDIYSPLHF. The chain is built from TRBV14 and TRBJ1-6; a possible D gene is TRBD1 (5 bases). Germline CDR1 SGHDN, CDR2 FVKESK. The V gene lost 3 bases and the J gene lost 8 bases, with 14 bases spanning the gap. This CDR3 is built from 15 residues.